These T cell receptor beta chains were read from a single sample in a study of shared clonotypes between healthy human individuals. Sequenced by immunoSEQ multiplex PCR; TCRdb stores in-frame clones only, minus some. The sample records 2 million to 2.5 million clones, approximately 95% being singletons. Sequencing input: naive CD4+ T cells from PBMCs. The receptors derive from a man aged 18-30 years in good health. Some clones in this sample may be carry-over from other donors' samples. The CDR3 runs from the conserved cysteine through the conserved F or W. D genes are given only for firm matches. Where a row states a size, it is once, few, many or the class of an expanded clone; other rows omit it.

D | J | V | size | CDR3 | DNA
TRBD2 | TRBJ2-1 | TRBV7-8 | . | CASSPLAGYSSSYNEQFF | TGTGCCAGCAGCCCTCTAGCGGGGTACTCCTCCTCCTACAATGAGCAGTTCTTC
TRBD2 | TRBJ2-5 | TRBV29-1 | . | CSVEGLAGEVTQYF | TGCAGCGTTGAAGGACTAGCGGGAGAGGTGACCCAGTACTTC
. | TRBJ1-2 | TRBV7-3 | . | CASSQFPGTEYGYTF | TGTGCCAGCAGCCAATTTCCGGGGACGGAATATGGCTACACCTTC
. | TRBJ1-2 | TRBV5-6 | . | CASSLIRGAENGYTF | TGTGCCAGCAGCTTAATTCGGGGGGCGGAAAATGGCTACACCTTC
. | TRBJ2-5 | TRBV28 | . | CASSLSLAQETQYF | TGTGCCAGCAGTTTATCTCTAGCGCAAGAGACCCAGTACTTC
. | TRBJ2-1 | TRBV9 | . | CASSPKAGRSYEQFF | TGTGCCAGCAGCCCCAAGGCCGGGAGATCATATGAGCAGTTCTTC
. | TRBJ2-3 | TRBV25-1 | . | CASSPSRDTQYF | TGTGCCAGCAGTCCTTCGCGAGATACGCAGTATTTT
TRBD1 | TRBJ1-5 | TRBV7-2 | once | CASSTGTGGGQPQHF | TGTGCCAGCAGCACCGGGACAGGGGGAGGTCAGCCCCAGCATTTT
TRBD1 | TRBJ2-2 | TRBV5-4 | . | CASRAGTGRNTGELFF | TGTGCCAGCAGGGCAGGGACAGGGAGGAACACCGGGGAGCTGTTTTTT
. | TRBJ1-3 | TRBV30 | . | CAWLYSSGNTIYF | TGTGCCTGGCTGTATAGCTCTGGAAACACCATATATTTT
. | TRBJ1-2 | TRBV5-1 | . | CASSLDQGTYGYTF | TGCGCCAGCAGCTTGGATCAGGGAACCTATGGCTACACCTTC
. | TRBJ1-2 | TRBV27 | . | CASSLWGSNYGYTF | TGTGCCAGCAGTTTATGGGGATCTAACTATGGCTACACCTTC
. | TRBJ2-5 | TRBV7-2 | once | CASSPARGSWETQYF | TGTGCCAGCAGCCCCGCCCGGGGGAGTTGGGAGACCCAGTACTTC
. | TRBJ1-2 | TRBV6-5 | . | CASSIDTNYGYTF | TGTGCCAGCAGTATTGACACCAACTATGGCTACACCTTC
. | TRBJ2-1 | TRBV4-2 | . | CASSQDRGIGEQFF | TGTGCCAGCAGCCAAGACAGGGGAATAGGGGAGCAGTTCTTC
TRBD2 | TRBJ2-1 | TRBV5-4 | . | CASSSPPGTSGPSSYNEQFF | TGTGCCAGCAGCTCACCACCGGGGACTAGCGGGCCGAGCTCCTACAATGAGCAGTTCTTC
. | TRBJ2-7 | TRBV4-1 | . | CASSQYVWGEQYF | TGCGCCAGCAGCCAATATGTATGGGGCGAGCAGTACTTC
. | TRBJ2-5 | TRBV28 | . | CASGVRGGQETQYF | TGTGCCAGCGGGGTCAGGGGCGGGCAAGAGACCCAGTACTTC
TRBD2 | TRBJ2-2 | TRBV11-3 | . | CASSPGLAGYGELFF | TGTGCCAGCAGCCCCGGACTAGCGGGGTACGGGGAGCTGTTTTTT
. | TRBJ2-1 | TRBV20-1 | . | CSAPGEQFF | TGCAGTGCCCCGGGTGAGCAGTTCTTC
. | TRBJ2-3 | TRBV4-1 | . | CASSSRLLSTDTQYF | TGCGCCAGCAGCTCCCGACTACTCAGCACAGATACGCAGTATTTT
TRBD2 | TRBJ2-1 | TRBV7-8 | . | CASSSLRLAEGGLDEQFF | TGTGCCAGCAGCTCCTTAAGACTAGCGGAGGGGGGTTTGGATGAGCAGTTCTTC
TRBD1 | TRBJ2-1 | TRBV29-1 | . | CSAPGQGARNEQFF | TGCAGCGCCCCGGGACAGGGGGCGCGTAATGAGCAGTTCTTC
TRBD1 | TRBJ2-1 | TRBV18 | . | CASSATSGQGQFF | TGTGCCAGCTCAGCCACCTCCGGACAGGGGCAGTTCTTC
. | TRBJ1-3 | TRBV14 | . | CASTTQVGNTIYF | TGTGCCAGCACCACGCAGGTGGGAAACACCATATATTTT
. | TRBJ2-1 | TRBV6-6 | . | CASRRQNNEQFF | TGTGCCAGCCGACGGCAGAACAATGAGCAGTTCTTC
TRBD1 | TRBJ1-1 | TRBV9 | few | CASSATGLNTEAFF | TGTGCCAGCAGCGCGACAGGGTTGAACACTGAAGCTTTCTTT
. | TRBJ2-7 | TRBV5-6 | . | CASTLLGAGYEQYF | TGTGCCAGCACCTTACTGGGGGCAGGGTACGAGCAGTACTTC
. | TRBJ2-1 | TRBV5-1 | . | CASSLVPGSSYNEQFF | TGCGCCAGCAGCTTGGTCCCCGGGAGCTCCTACAATGAGCAGTTCTTC
. | TRBJ2-7 | TRBV2 | . | CASAARGHSYEQYF | TGTGCCAGCGCCGCCCGGGGACACTCCTACGAGCAGTACTTC
. | TRBJ1-1 | TRBV25-1 | . | CASSEAGSLNTEAFF | TGTGCCAGCAGTGAAGCGGGCAGTTTGAACACTGAAGCTTTCTTT
. | TRBJ1-2 | TRBV7-2 | . | CASSDPGFYGYTF | TGTGCCAGCAGCGACCCGGGTTTTTATGGCTACACCTTC
. | TRBJ2-5 | TRBV5-1 | once | CASSLGRETQYF | TGCGCCAGCAGCTTGGGGAGAGAGACCCAGTACTTC
. | TRBJ2-7 | TRBV4-1 | . | CASSRSDYIYEQYF | TGCGCCAGCAGCCGCTCTGACTACATTTACGAGCAGTACTTC
. | TRBJ1-1 | TRBV18 | . | CASSLKNPLGEAFF | TGTGCCAGCTCACTAAAAAACCCTTTGGGTGAAGCTTTCTTT
. | TRBJ2-7 | TRBV18 | . | CASSREASGEQYF | TGTGCCAGCTCACGTGAGGCGAGTGGCGAGCAGTACTTC
. | TRBJ2-1 | TRBV7-9 | . | CASSSFEQFF | TGTGCCAGCAGCTCTTTTGAGCAGTTCTTC
. | TRBJ1-1 | TRBV6-5 | . | CASSYSIGSPATEAFF | TGTGCCAGCAGTTACTCGATAGGAAGCCCTGCCACTGAAGCTTTCTTT
. | TRBJ2-1 | TRBV6-4 | . | CASRGGPYNEQFF | TGTGCCAGCAGGGGGGGTCCTTACAATGAGCAGTTCTTC
TRBD2 | TRBJ2-2 | TRBV9 | . | CASSVGASGYTGELFF | TGTGCCAGCAGCGTAGGGGCTAGCGGCTACACCGGGGAGCTGTTTTTT
. | TRBJ1-5 | TRBV28 | . | CASSFSGSRDQPQHF | TGTGCCAGCAGTTTCTCAGGGTCGCGGGATCAGCCCCAGCATTTT
. | TRBJ2-7 | TRBV28 | . | CASSPSWPFGSYEQYF | TGTGCCAGCAGTCCCTCCTGGCCTTTCGGCTCCTACGAGCAGTACTTC
. | TRBJ1-1 | TRBV5-1 | . | CASSLSGIEAFF | TGCGCCAGCAGCTTGTCGGGAATAGAAGCTTTCTTT
. | TRBJ2-6 | TRBV19 | once | CASSGGRNSGANVLTF | TGTGCCAGTAGTGGGGGACGGAACTCTGGGGCCAACGTCCTGACTTTC
. | TRBJ1-1 | TRBV14 | few | CASSQETIMNTEAFF | TGTGCCAGCAGCCAAGAGACGATTATGAACACTGAAGCTTTCTTT
. | TRBJ2-7 | TRBV21-1 | . | CASSKALQGLSYEQYF | TGTGCCAGCAGCAAAGCGCTTCAGGGTTTGTCCTACGAGCAGTACTTC
. | TRBJ2-2 | TRBV5-4 | . | CASSLYETRELFF | TGTGCCAGCAGCTTGTATGAGACCAGGGAGCTGTTTTTT
. | TRBJ2-3 | TRBV5-1 | once | CASTRPGTSTDTQYF | TGCGCCAGCACCCGGCCGGGGACTAGCACAGATACGCAGTATTTT